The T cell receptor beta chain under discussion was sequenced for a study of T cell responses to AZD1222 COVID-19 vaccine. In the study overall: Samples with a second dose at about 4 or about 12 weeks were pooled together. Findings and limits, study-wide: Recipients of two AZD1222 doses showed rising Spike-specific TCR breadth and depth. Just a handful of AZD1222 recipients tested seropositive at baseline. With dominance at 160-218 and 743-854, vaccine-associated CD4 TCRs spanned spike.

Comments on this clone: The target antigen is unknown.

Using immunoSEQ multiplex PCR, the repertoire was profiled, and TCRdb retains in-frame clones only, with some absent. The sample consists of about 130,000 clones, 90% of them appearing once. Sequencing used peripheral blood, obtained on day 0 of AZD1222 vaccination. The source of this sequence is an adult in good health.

The CDR3 loop is CASSFGGTVGQPQHF. CDR3 sequence (DNA): TGTGCCAGCAGTTTCGGCGGGACGGTTGGCCAGCCCCAGCATTTT. The gene calls are TRBV6-2 or TRBV6-3 and TRBJ1-5, with D perhaps TRBD1 (5 bases). V lost 4 bases, J lost 7 bases, and 17 bases lay in between. Germline lookup yields CDR1 MNHEY and CDR2 SVGEGT. The CDR3 covers 15 residues.